These T cell receptor beta chains were read from a single sample in a study of T-cell reconstitution after alpha-beta-depleted transplantation in children. TCRdb ran MiXCR on the PCR reads and lists one entry per CDR3 protein. Found here are approximately 85,000 distinct CDR3 sequences, roughly a sixth of them singletons; the top ten hold about 20%. The source material was PBMCs, mostly from graft donor cells, sampled 180 days after TCRalphabeta/CD19-depleted stem cell transplant. The receptors come from a male patient aged 2 to 9 who had a stem cell transplant for acute lymphoblastic leukemia, so the T cells may come from the graft donor. Both conserved end residues are part of each CDR3. A D gene is named only where the DNA matches it firmly. Not every row has a clone size; where given, it reads once, few, many or a size class.

v_gene	d_gene	j_gene	abundance	CDR3aa	CDR3nt
TRBV7-6	TRBD1	TRBJ2-1	few	CASSARTGGYNEQFF	TGTGCCAGCAGCGCTCGGACAGGGGGCTACAATGAGCAGTTCTTC
TRBV7-9	TRBD2	TRBJ2-5	few	CASSRTSGQETQYF	TGTGCCAGCAGCCGGACTAGCGGCCAAGAGACCCAGTACTTC
TRBV5-1	NA	TRBJ2-3	few	CASSFSGNTDTQYF	TGCGCCAGCAGCTTTTCTGGGAACACAGATACGCAGTATTTT
TRBV13	NA	TRBJ1-6	few	CASSLGLGGPNSPLHF	TGTGCCAGCAGCTTAGGGCTGGGGGGACCAAATTCACCCCTCCACTTT
TRBV5-5	TRBD1	TRBJ1-5	NA	CASSSGQGHQPQHF	TGTGCCAGCAGCTCGGGACAGGGACATCAGCCCCAGCATTTT
TRBV18	NA	TRBJ2-3	NA	CASSPTGARTDTQYF	TGTGCCAGCTCACCAACGGGGGCCCGCACAGATACGCAGTATTTT
TRBV10-3	TRBD1	TRBJ1-1	many	CAVLTGRTEAFF	TGTGCCGTTTTGACAGGGCGGACTGAAGCTTTCTTT
TRBV5-1	NA	TRBJ2-7	NA	CASSAEGVLADEQYF	TGCGCCAGCAGCGCCGAGGGTGTGTTGGCCGACGAGCAGTACTTC
TRBV3-1	NA	TRBJ1-1	NA	CASSQVVNTEAFF	TGTGCCAGCAGCCAAGTTGTGAACACTGAAGCTTTCTTT
TRBV5-1	NA	TRBJ1-6	few	CASSLAGFSPLHF	TGCGCCAGCAGCTTGGCCGGATTCTCACCCCTCCACTTT
TRBV10-3	NA	TRBJ1-1	few	CAISEGGGGLNTEAFF	TGTGCCATCAGCGAGGGGGGTGGGGGGCTGAACACTGAAGCTTTCTTT
TRBV20-1	NA	TRBJ2-5	once	CSARSLQETQYF	TGCAGTGCTAGAAGCCTTCAAGAGACCCAGTACTTC
TRBV10-3	TRBD1	TRBJ2-1	few	CAMGPGTGVYNEQFF	TGTGCCATGGGACCTGGGACAGGGGTCTACAATGAGCAGTTCTTC
TRBV7-2	TRBD2	TRBJ2-3	many	CASSARLAPSTDTQYF	TGTGCCAGCAGCGCACGACTAGCGCCTAGCACAGATACGCAGTATTTT
TRBV20-1	TRBD2	TRBJ2-2	few	CSARGIAGGPVGELFF	TGCAGTGCTAGAGGAATAGCGGGGGGGCCTGTCGGGGAGCTGTTTTTT
TRBV13	NA	TRBJ2-3	many	CASSLPSTDTQYF	TGTGCCAGCAGCTTACCTAGCACAGATACGCAGTATTTT
TRBV5-1	NA	TRBJ2-7	few	CASSLDYAGQFTDEQYF	TGCGCCAGCAGCTTGGATTACGCGGGTCAGTTCACAGACGAGCAGTACTTC
TRBV29-1	NA	TRBJ1-2	NA	CSVFSGSYGYTF	TGCAGCGTTTTCTCGGGGTCCTATGGCTACACCTTC
TRBV4-3	NA	TRBJ1-2	few	CASSPHPTGNYGYTF	TGCGCCAGCAGCCCCCACCCGACGGGTAACTATGGCTACACCTTC
TRBV5-1	TRBD2	TRBJ2-7	many	CASSFAAGGSPSDEQYF	TGCGCCAGCAGCTTCGCAGCGGGGGGGTCCCCGTCTGACGAGCAGTACTTC
TRBV12-3/TRBV12-4	NA	TRBJ2-7	NA	CASSQSGPIYEQYF	TGTGCCAGCAGCCAATCGGGCCCGATCTACGAGCAGTACTTC
TRBV15	NA	TRBJ1-6	few	CATSRTDSPLHF	TGTGCCACCAGCAGGACAGATTCACCCCTCCACTTT
TRBV29-1	TRBD1	TRBJ1-1	many	CSVPRGTEAFF	TGCAGCGTCCCCAGGGGGACTGAAGCTTTCTTT
TRBV6-6	NA	TRBJ2-7	NA	CASSYVRGAEQYF	TGTGCCAGCAGTTACGTTCGGGGCGCGGAGCAGTACTTC
TRBV6-5	NA	TRBJ2-1	many	CASSSSRNEQFF	TGTGCCAGCAGTTCGTCCCGAAATGAGCAGTTCTTC
TRBV5-6	NA	TRBJ2-7	few	CASSLEHRYEQYF	TGTGCCAGCAGCTTGGAACACCGCTACGAGCAGTACTTC
TRBV7-2	NA	TRBJ2-4	once	CASSLSSEGLAKNIQYF	TGTGCCAGCAGCTTATCATCCGAGGGACTAGCCAAAAACATTCAGTACTTC